This T cell receptor (beta chain) was retrieved from a study of Graves' ophthalmopathy and Graves' hyperthyroidism. Diagnoses were established from clinical symptoms, serum thyroxine, TRAb, thyroid ultrasound and orbital computed tomography. Study-wide points: Blood samples also showed most expanded thyroid clonotypes exceeding 0.001 frequency.

From RNA, the CDR3 regions of TCR beta chains were amplified and sequenced. HTBI primers served in a first-round RT-PCR, which a second-round multiplex PCR followed. In TCRdb, the multiplex PCR reads were re-called with MiXCR into one record per CDR3 protein. The repertoire holds some 410,000 distinct CDR3 sequences, with approximately 21% as singletons. Germline CDR1 and CDR2: DFQATT and SNEGSKA (reference sequence). This CDR3 spans 15 amino acids. Trimming took 5 bases from V and 4 from J; bases not matched to a gene: 12. On this clonotype: The antigen remains unidentified.

This TCR was recovered from a woman aged 18-30 years with stable Graves' hyperthyroidism. Sequences were obtained from peripheral blood. The rearrangement links TRBV20-1 to TRBJ2-5, with 8 bases that match TRBD2. The CDR3 loop reads CSADPLVAGRETQYF. CDR3 DNA: TGCAGTGCTGACCCCCTTGTAGCGGGGCGAGAGACCCAGTACTTC.